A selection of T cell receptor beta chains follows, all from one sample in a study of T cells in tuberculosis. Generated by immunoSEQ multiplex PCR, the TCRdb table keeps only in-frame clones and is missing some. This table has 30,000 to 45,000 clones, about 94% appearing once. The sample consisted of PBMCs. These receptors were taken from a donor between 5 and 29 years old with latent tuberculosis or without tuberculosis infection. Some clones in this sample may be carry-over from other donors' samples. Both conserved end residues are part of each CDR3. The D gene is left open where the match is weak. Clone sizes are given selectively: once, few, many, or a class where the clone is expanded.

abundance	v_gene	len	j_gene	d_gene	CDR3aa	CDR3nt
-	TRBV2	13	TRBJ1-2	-	CASRGLGGGGYTF	TGTGCCAGCAGGGGCTTGGGGGGAGGTGGCTACACCTTC
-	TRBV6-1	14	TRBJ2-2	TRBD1	CASSVGTGLGELFF	TGTGCCAGCAGTGTAGGGACAGGGCTCGGGGAGCTGTTTTTT
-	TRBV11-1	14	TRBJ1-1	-	CASSHERLDTEAFF	TGTGCCAGCAGCCACGAAAGACTAGACACTGAAGCTTTCTTT
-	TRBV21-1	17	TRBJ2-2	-	CASSKLGQVRGTGELFF	TGTGCCAGCAGCAAACTCGGGCAGGTCCGGGGCACCGGGGAGCTGTTTTTT
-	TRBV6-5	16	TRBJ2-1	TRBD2	CASSYSVAGGLNEQFF	TGTGCCAGCAGTTACTCGGTAGCGGGGGGGCTCAATGAGCAGTTCTTC
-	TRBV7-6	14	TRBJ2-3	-	CASSLAVLTDTQYF	TGTGCCAGCAGCTTAGCAGTCCTAACAGATACGCAGTATTTT
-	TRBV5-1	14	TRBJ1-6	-	CASSLYFNNSPLHF	TGCGCCAGCAGCCTATACTTTAATAATTCACCCCTCCACTTT
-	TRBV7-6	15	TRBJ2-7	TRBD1	CASSPAGTGSNEQYF	TGTGCCAGCAGTCCAGCCGGGACAGGGAGCAACGAGCAGTACTTC
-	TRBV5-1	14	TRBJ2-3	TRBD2	CASSRGGAPDTQYF	TGCGCCAGCAGCCGCGGGGGGGCCCCAGATACGCAGTATTTT
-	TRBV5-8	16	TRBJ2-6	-	CASSLRGGFGANVLTF	TGTGCCAGCAGCCTAAGGGGGGGATTTGGGGCCAACGTCCTGACTTTC
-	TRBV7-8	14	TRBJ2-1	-	CASSLAQMYNEQFF	TGTGCCAGCAGCTTAGCTCAGATGTACAATGAGCAGTTCTTC
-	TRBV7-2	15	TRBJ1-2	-	CASSSTGQAIYGYTF	TGTGCCAGCAGCTCCACAGGGCAAGCTATCTATGGCTACACCTTC
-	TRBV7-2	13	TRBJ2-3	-	CASSRGTTDTQYF	TGTGCCAGCAGTCGGGGGACTACAGATACGCAGTATTTT
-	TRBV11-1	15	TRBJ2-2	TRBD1	CASSLWTGGTGELFF	TGTGCCAGCAGCTTATGGACAGGGGGCACCGGGGAGCTGTTTTTT
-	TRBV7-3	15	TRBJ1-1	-	CASSLTPTGNTEAFF	TGTGCCAGCAGCTTAACCCCGACAGGGAACACTGAAGCTTTCTTT
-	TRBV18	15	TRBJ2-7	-	CASSPTQAAQYEQYF	TGTGCCAGCTCACCAACACAGGCAGCTCAGTACGAGCAGTACTTC
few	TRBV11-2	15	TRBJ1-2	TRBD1	CASSFFRQGATGYTF	TGTGCCAGCAGCTTCTTCAGGCAGGGGGCAACTGGCTACACCTTC
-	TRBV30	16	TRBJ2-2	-	CAWSVGPGQNTGELFF	TGTGCCTGGAGTGTGGGGCCGGGACAGAACACCGGGGAGCTGTTTTTT
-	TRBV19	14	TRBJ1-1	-	CASSHIGRGTEAFF	TGTGCCAGTAGTCATATTGGCCGGGGTACTGAAGCTTTCTTT
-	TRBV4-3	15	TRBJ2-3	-	CASSQDRFSTDTQYF	TGCGCCAGCAGCCAAGACAGGTTTAGCACAGATACGCAGTATTTT
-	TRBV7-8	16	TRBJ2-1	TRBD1	CASSFHRDRGGNEQFF	TGTGCCAGCAGTTTTCACCGGGACAGGGGAGGCAATGAGCAGTTCTTC
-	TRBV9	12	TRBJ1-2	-	CASSVESDGYTF	TGTGCCAGCAGCGTAGAATCCGATGGCTACACCTTC
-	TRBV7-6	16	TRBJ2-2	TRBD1	CASSSEDRGRIGELFF	TGTGCCAGCAGCTCAGAGGACAGGGGGCGGATCGGGGAGCTGTTTTTT
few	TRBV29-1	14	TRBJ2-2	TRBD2	CSVRRGGKGGELFF	TGCAGCGTTCGCCGCGGGGGTAAGGGCGGGGAGCTGTTTTTT
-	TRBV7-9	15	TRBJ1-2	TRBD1	CASSASGQEIYGYTF	TGTGCCAGCAGCGCATCAGGACAGGAGATCTATGGCTACACCTTC
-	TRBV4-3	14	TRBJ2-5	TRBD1	CASSQAPGGETQYF	TGCGCCAGCAGCCAAGCTCCAGGGGGCGAGACCCAGTACTTC
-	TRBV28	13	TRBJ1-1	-	CASSLSRWSEAFF	TGTGCCAGCAGTTTATCACGGTGGTCGGAAGCTTTCTTT
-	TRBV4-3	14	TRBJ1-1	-	CASSLTTENTEAFF	TGCGCCAGCAGCCTAACAACAGAGAACACTGAAGCTTTCTTT
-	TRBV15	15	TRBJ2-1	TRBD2	CATSRAQRGENEQFF	TGTGCCACCAGCAGAGCACAGCGGGGGGAGAATGAGCAGTTCTTC
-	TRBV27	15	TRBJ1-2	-	CASSLFGTGSYGYTF	TGTGCCAGCAGTTTATTCGGAACAGGGTCCTATGGCTACACCTTC
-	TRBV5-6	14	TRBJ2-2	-	CASSLSPNTGELFF	TGTGCCAGCAGCTTATCTCCGAACACCGGGGAGCTGTTTTTT
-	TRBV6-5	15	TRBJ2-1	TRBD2	CASSRIAGGPAEQFF	TGTGCCAGCAGTCGAATAGCGGGGGGGCCGGCTGAGCAGTTCTTC
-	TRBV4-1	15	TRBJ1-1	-	CASSQDGGSDTEAFF	TGCGCCAGCAGCCAAGATGGCGGGTCGGACACTGAAGCTTTCTTT
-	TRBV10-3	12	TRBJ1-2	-	CATDDSVYGYTF	TGTGCCACCGACGACAGTGTATATGGCTACACCTTC
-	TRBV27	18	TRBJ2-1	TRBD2	CASSSWTSGADSGNEQFF	TGTGCCAGCAGTTCGTGGACTAGCGGCGCTGATTCCGGCAATGAGCAGTTCTTC
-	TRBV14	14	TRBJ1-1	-	CASSQDSTNTEAFF	TGTGCCAGCAGCCAAGATAGCACGAACACTGAAGCTTTCTTT
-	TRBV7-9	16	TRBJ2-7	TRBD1	CASSLVGRGISYEQYF	TGTGCCAGCAGCTTAGTGGGCAGGGGGATTTCCTACGAGCAGTACTTC
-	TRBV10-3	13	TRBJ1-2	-	CAIKTGSHYGYTF	TGTGCCATCAAAACAGGGTCTCACTATGGCTACACCTTC
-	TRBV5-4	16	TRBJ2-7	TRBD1	CASSQGTGGGSYEQYF	TGTGCCAGCAGCCAGGGGACAGGGGGCGGATCCTACGAGCAGTACTTC
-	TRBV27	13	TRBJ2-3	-	CASSSFGTDTQYF	TGTGCCAGCAGTTCCTTCGGCACAGATACGCAGTATTTT